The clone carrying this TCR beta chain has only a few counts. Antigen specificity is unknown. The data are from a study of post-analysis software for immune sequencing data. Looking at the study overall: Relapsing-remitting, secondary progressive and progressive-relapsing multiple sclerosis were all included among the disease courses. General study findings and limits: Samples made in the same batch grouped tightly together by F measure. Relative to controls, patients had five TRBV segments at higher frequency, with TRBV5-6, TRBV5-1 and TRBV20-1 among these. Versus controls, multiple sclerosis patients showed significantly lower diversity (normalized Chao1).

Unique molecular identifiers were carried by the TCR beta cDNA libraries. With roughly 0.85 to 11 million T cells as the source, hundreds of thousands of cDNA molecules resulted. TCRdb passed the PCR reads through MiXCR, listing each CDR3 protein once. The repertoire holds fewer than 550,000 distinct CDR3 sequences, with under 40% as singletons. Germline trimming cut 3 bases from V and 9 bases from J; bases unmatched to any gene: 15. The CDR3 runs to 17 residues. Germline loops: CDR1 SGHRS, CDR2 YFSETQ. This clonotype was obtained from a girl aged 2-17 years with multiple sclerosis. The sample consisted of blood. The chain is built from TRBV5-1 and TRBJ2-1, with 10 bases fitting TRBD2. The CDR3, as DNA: TGCGCCAGCAGCTCGCTACGTCTAGCGGGGGCCGGGGGTGAGCAGTTCTTC. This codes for CASSSLRLAGAGGEQFF.